Listed below are T cell receptor beta chains from one sample, sequenced in a study of glioma-infiltrating T cells. MiXCR, run by TCRdb on the multiplex PCR reads, gives a single entry per CDR3 protein. The sample has a few hundred thousand distinct CDR3 sequences, more than 35% seen once. The specimen was glioma tissue, nonneoplastic brain tissue, or PBMCs (not recorded which). The receptors derive from a human donor with low-grade glioma or glioblastoma, undergoing nonglioma brain surgery, or in good health (not recorded which). Each CDR3 is given with its conserved first and last residue. Fields, in order: J gene, clone size, D gene, V gene, CDR3 length, CDR3 DNA, CDR3 protein. D genes are given only for firm matches. Size values are once, few and many counts, or a class for expanded clones, and some rows have none.

J gene: TRBJ2-1
clone size: few
D gene: TRBD2
V gene: TRBV11-1
CDR3 length: 16
CDR3 DNA: TGTGCCAGCAGCTTAGAGGCTAGCGGGAGGAGGGATGAGCAGTTCTTC
CDR3 protein: CASSLEASGRRDEQFF

J gene: TRBJ1-1
clone size: -
D gene: -
V gene: TRBV6-4
CDR3 length: 14
CDR3 DNA: TGTGCCAGCAGTGACGGGCCGATGGGCACTGAAGCTTTCTTT
CDR3 protein: CASSDGPMGTEAFF

J gene: TRBJ2-1
clone size: -
D gene: -
V gene: TRBV7-2
CDR3 length: 15
CDR3 DNA: TGTGCCAGCAGCTTGAATCGGAAGCGCTACAATGAGCAGTTCTTC
CDR3 protein: CASSLNRKRYNEQFF

J gene: TRBJ2-5
clone size: -
D gene: -
V gene: TRBV7-9
CDR3 length: 14
CDR3 DNA: TGTGCCAGCAGCCTCGGCGGGCCGTGGGAGACCCAGTACTTC
CDR3 protein: CASSLGGPWETQYF

J gene: TRBJ2-2
clone size: -
D gene: -
V gene: TRBV5-1
CDR3 length: 17
CDR3 DNA: TGCGCCAGCAGCTTGGACTCCCGGGTGGGAAACACCGGGGAGCTGTTTTTT
CDR3 protein: CASSLDSRVGNTGELFF

J gene: TRBJ2-7
clone size: few
D gene: -
V gene: TRBV7-2
CDR3 length: 16
CDR3 DNA: TGTGCCAGCAGCTTGTTAGCCGCAAAGGGCTACTACGAGCAGTACTTC
CDR3 protein: CASSLLAAKGYYEQYF

J gene: TRBJ2-5
clone size: -
D gene: TRBD1
V gene: TRBV5-1
CDR3 length: 14
CDR3 DNA: TGCGCCAGCAGCGACACAGGGGGCCGAGAGACCCAGTACTTC
CDR3 protein: CASSDTGGRETQYF

J gene: TRBJ2-2
clone size: -
D gene: -
V gene: TRBV4-1
CDR3 length: 14
CDR3 DNA: TGCGCCAGCAGCCAAGGAGTGGGCTCCGGGGAGCTGTTTTTT
CDR3 protein: CASSQGVGSGELFF

J gene: TRBJ2-6
clone size: few
D gene: TRBD1
V gene: TRBV6-1
CDR3 length: 16
CDR3 DNA: TGTGCCACACGGGACAGCTTGATCTCTGGGGCCAACGTCCTGACTTTC
CDR3 protein: CATRDSLISGANVLTF

J gene: TRBJ2-5
clone size: -
D gene: TRBD1
V gene: TRBV6-5
CDR3 length: 15
CDR3 DNA: TGTCCCAGCAGTCAAGGACAGGGGCCAAAAGAGACCCAGTACTTC
CDR3 protein: CPSSQGQGPKETQYF

J gene: TRBJ2-5
clone size: many
D gene: -
V gene: TRBV28
CDR3 length: 14
CDR3 DNA: TGTGCCAGCAGTTTATTCGGCAGTCAAGAGACCCAGTACTTC
CDR3 protein: CASSLFGSQETQYF

J gene: TRBJ1-5
clone size: -
D gene: TRBD1
V gene: TRBV7-2
CDR3 length: 18
CDR3 DNA: TGTGCCAGCAGCTTAGAGGGGACAGGGGTCCCGGGGATTCAGCCCCAGCATTTT
CDR3 protein: CASSLEGTGVPGIQPQHF

J gene: TRBJ2-1
clone size: -
D gene: -
V gene: TRBV27
CDR3 length: 14
CDR3 DNA: TGTGCCAGCAGTTTCCACGGACAGTCCTACGAGCAGTTCTTC
CDR3 protein: CASSFHGQSYEQFF

J gene: TRBJ1-1
clone size: few
D gene: -
V gene: TRBV7-9
CDR3 length: 15
CDR3 DNA: TGTGCCAGCAGCTTAGGGGGCGCCCCCTTCACTGAAGCTTTCTTT
CDR3 protein: CASSLGGAPFTEAFF

J gene: TRBJ2-7
clone size: few
D gene: TRBD2
V gene: TRBV4-1
CDR3 length: 13
CDR3 DNA: TGCGCCAGCAGCCAGACTAGCGGTTACGAGCAGTACTTC
CDR3 protein: CASSQTSGYEQYF